Shown below are 31 T cell receptor beta chains from a single sample sequenced in a study of shared clonotypes between healthy human individuals (dated by TCRdb to the early 2020s). The method behind the library was the immunoSEQ multiplex PCR assay. In TCRdb, the immuneACCESS table is reduced to in-frame sequences with V and J assigned. These tables do not hold every clone; where another copy was compared, an unresolved V gene accounts for under half, and the others remain unexplained. The sample contains 550,000 to 600,000 clones, roughly 79% of them found a single time. The ten top clones hold approximately 12% of the sample. The sequenced material came from PBMCs. The receptors originated from a woman in her 40s in good health. Some clones in this sample may be carry-over from other donors' samples.

A note on this clone: The likely explanation is a read error, given a far larger clone one base away. Other nucleotide sequences from this sample produce the same CDR3. The rearrangement links TRBV6-5 to TRBJ2-6; D gene ambiguous. Germline lookup yields CDR1 MNHEY and CDR2 SVGAGI. This CDR3 comprises 14 residues. Trimming removed 6 bases from V and 4 bases from J, with 10 bases in between. Here the CDR3 DNA reads TGTGCCAGCAGCTCGTTTATCGGGGCCAACGTCCTGACTTTC. Translated, it gives CASSSFIGANVLTF.

This clone appeared a single time. It differs at one base from a far larger clone, so likely a read error. Other DNA sequences in this sample translate to the same CDR3. This chain connects TRBV5-6 to TRBJ2-1; no firm D call. The length of the CDR3 is 13 residues. The V gene's germline CDR1 is SGHDT and CDR2 YYEEEE. Trimming pared 4 bases from V and 12 bases from J, leaving 17 bases between. CDR3 sequence (DNA): TGTGCCAGCAGCGTTGCATGGAACACCGGGCAGTTCTTC. Translated: CASSVAWNTGQFF.

This rearrangement joins TRBV10-3 to TRBJ2-3; 7 bases agree with TRBD2. Germline V gives CDR1 ENHRY, CDR2 SYGVKD. The CDR3 is 15 residues long. The V gene end was trimmed by 3 bases and the J gene end by 0 bases; junction bases not matched to a gene: 3. The CDR3 is CAISELAPSTDTQYF. The CDR3 bases are TGTGCCATCAGTGAACTAGCGCCCAGCACAGATACGCAGTATTTT.

The chain couples TRBV5-1 to TRBJ1-1; TRBD1 aligns across 8 bases. Germline V lookup: CDR1 SGHRS, CDR2 YFSETQ. This CDR3 is 14 amino acids long. Trimming removed 0 bases from V and 6 bases from J; junction bases left unmatched: 4. CDR3 sequence reads: CASSLAGGGPEAFF. CDR3 bases: TGCGCCAGCAGCTTGGCAGGGGGCGGCCCTGAAGCTTTCTTT.

The table lists this clone with a count of one. The V call is TRBV4-3, the J call TRBJ2-1; TRBD2 matches at 11 bases. The CDR3 runs 19 residues. V was clipped by 1 base and J by 3 bases; unmatched bases: 11. Germline V gives CDR1 LGHNA, CDR2 YSLEER. The CDR3 loop reads CASSQGASGRSLVYNEQFF. The CDR3 DNA reads TGCGCCAGCAGCCAAGGAGCTAGCGGGAGGTCCTTGGTCTACAATGAGCAGTTCTTC.

This rearrangement joins TRBV29-1 to TRBJ2-1, with D possibly TRBD1 on 6 matching bases. The V end lost 5 bases, the J end lost 6 bases, and 8 bases lay between the germline ends. The CDR3 length is 11 residues. Germline V gives CDR1 SQVTM, CDR2 ANQGSEA. CDR3 in amino acids: CSVPRGNEQFF. For the CDR3, the DNA is TGCAGCGTTCCCAGGGGCAATGAGCAGTTCTTC.

The V call is TRBV9, the J call TRBJ2-3, with 7 bases identical to TRBD2. V lost 0 bases to trimming and J lost 2 bases; unmatched junction nucleotides: 9. This CDR3 has 17 amino acids. From germline, CDR1 is SGDLS and CDR2 YYNGEE. The CDR3 region has the DNA TGTGCCAGCAGCGTAGAGGTGGGGGGGAGTGCCACAGATACGCAGTATTTT. Amino acids: CASSVEVGGSATDTQYF. The full variable domain, with the rest looked up from reference TRBV9 and TRBJ2-3, is DSGVTQTPKHLITATGQRVTLRCSPRSGDLSVYWYQQSLDQGLQFLIQYYNGEERAKGNILERFSAQQFPDLHSELNLSSLELGDSALYFCASSVEVGGSATDTQYFGPGTRLTVL.

The J gene is TRBJ2-1, the V gene TRBV28; D could derive from TRBD1 or TRBD2 (5 bases each). The germline V and J ends were trimmed by 4 bases and 5 bases, with 21 bases remaining between them. CDR1 is MDHEN, CDR2 SYDVKM, per germline. The CDR3 runs to 17 residues. The CDR3: CASSSPGTHRPHNEQFF. The CDR3 bases are TGTGCCAGCAGTTCCCCCGGGACGCACCGACCCCACAATGAGCAGTTCTTC. Full variable domain (rest looked up from reference TRBV28 and TRBJ2-1): DVKVTQSSRYLVKRTGEKVFLECVQDMDHENMFWYRQDPGLGLRLIYFSYDVKMKEKGDIPEGYSVSREKKERFSLILESASTNQTSMYLCASSSPGTHRPHNEQFFGPGTRLTVL.

The chain carries TRBV27 and TRBJ2-7, with 7 bases identical to TRBD2. Trimming took 5 bases from V and 3 from J; bases not matched to a gene: 7. The CDR3 length is 14 residues. Germline V CDR1 and CDR2: MNHEY, SMNVEV (reference sequence). The DNA of the CDR3 is TGTGCCAGCAGTCCGTATACTAGCGACTACGAGCAGTACTTC. Translated, it gives CASSPYTSDYEQYF.

The chain carries TRBV7-7 and TRBJ2-7, with 9 bases identical to TRBD2. This CDR3 contains 15 residues. Germline V gene lookup returns CDR1 SSHAT and CDR2 FNYEAQ (reference sequence). Trimming at V came to 5 bases and at J to 2 bases, leaving 7 bases not matched to a gene. CDR3 sequence (DNA): TGTGCCAGCAGCCCTGGGGTAGCGGGGGCCTACGAGCAGTACTTC. Its protein product is CASSPGVAGAYEQYF.

This chain connects TRBV19 to TRBJ2-3; D is unclear. Germline CDR1 and CDR2: LNHDA and SQIVND (reference sequence). The CDR3 has 13 residues. Trimming cost V 5 bases and J 7 bases, with 13 bases left between them. CDR3 amino acids: CASSGRRWNTQYF. The CDR3 nucleotides read TGTGCCAGTAGTGGCCGGCGGTGGAATACGCAGTATTTT.

The chain couples TRBV18 to TRBJ1-5; D not certain. CDR3 length equals 14 residues. V lost 3 bases and J lost 5, with 11 bases in between. Germline values: CDR1 KGHSH, CDR2 LQKENI. This CDR3 reads CASSPRAGDQPQHF. DNA of the CDR3: TGTGCCAGCTCACCTAGGGCAGGAGATCAGCCCCAGCATTTT.

The rearrangement links TRBV18 to TRBJ2-5, with 8 bases that match TRBD2. Germline loops: CDR1 KGHSH, CDR2 LQKENI. This CDR3 is 18 amino acids long. J lost 5 bases, V lost 1 base, and 15 bases had no gene match. CDR3 in amino acids: CASSPRSTGGSMRETQYF. The CDR3 DNA is TGTGCCAGCTCACCACGGAGTACGGGGGGGAGCATGCGGGAGACCCAGTACTTC.

DNA for the CDR3: TGCAGCGTTGATTCAGGGACTGGGGTTTACGAGCAGTACTTC. It codes for CSVDSGTGVYEQYF. This chain uses TRBV29-1 with TRBJ2-7; the D gene is possibly TRBD2 (6 bases). Germline CDR1 SQVTM, CDR2 ANQGSEA. V lost 3 bases and J 4 bases, leaving 16 bases between the germline ends. CDR3 length: 14 amino acids.

This clone came up a few times. This chain uses TRBV5-6 with TRBJ2-7; D is ambiguous. This CDR3 has 15 amino acids. V was cut by 4 bases and J by 0 bases, with 14 bases left in between. The germline V gene has CDR1 SGHDT and CDR2 YYEEEE. The chain's CDR3 is CASSPLGRSSYEQYF. As DNA, the CDR3 is TGTGCCAGCAGCCCTCTAGGAAGGAGCTCCTACGAGCAGTACTTC.

This chain uses TRBV10-3 with TRBJ2-7, with 14 bases that match TRBD2. V shed 7 bases, J shed 4 bases, and the junction held 9 bases outside the gene matches. Germline V gene data show CDR1 as ENHRY and CDR2 as SYGVKD. The CDR3 is 16 residues long. In DNA form, the CDR3 reads TGTGCCATCACCCAGGGACTAGCGGGAGAATCGTACGAGCAGTACTTC. Amino acids: CAITQGLAGESYEQYF.

V and J are TRBV27 and TRBJ2-7; 12 bases match TRBD2. V was pared by 8 bases and J by 9 bases, with 14 bases of the junction left unmatched. This CDR3 region has 15 residues. The germline V gene encodes CDR1 MNHEY and CDR2 SMNVEV (reference sequence). The CDR3 nucleotides read TGTGCCAGCCGTCTGGAAGCCGGGACTAGCGGGTTGCAGTACTTC. Encoded protein: CASRLEAGTSGLQYF.

V is TRBV25-1 and J is TRBJ2-7; D may correspond to TRBD1 or TRBD2 (5 bases each). The V end was cut by 3 bases, the J end by 5 bases, with 20 bases between. Germline CDR1 is MGHDK and CDR2 is SYGVNS. The CDR3 is made up of 16 amino acids. This CDR3 is CASSEGVRTWTDEQYF. In DNA form, the CDR3 reads TGTGCCAGCAGTGAGGGGGTGAGGACCTGGACGGACGAGCAGTACTTC.

This clone was recorded a few times. One junction end does not reproduce the germline sequence, and a read error may be involved. V and J are TRBV19 and TRBJ1-4; D call uncertain. CDR1 is LNHDA and CDR2 is SQIVND in the germline V gene (reference sequence). CDR3 length: 10 residues. The CDR3 region is CASSPRHIPF. The CDR3 region has the DNA TGTGCCAGTAGTCCCCGACACATTCCTTTT.

Only a few counts were recorded for this clone. This rearrangement joins TRBV25-1 to TRBJ2-5; TRBD1 matches at 9 bases. Trimming removed 4 bases from V and 9 bases from J; junction bases left unmatched: 21. CDR3 size: 18 residues. Germline V gene sequence: CDR1 MGHDK, CDR2 SYGVNS. The CDR3 DNA reads TGTGCCAGCAGTGTCCGGGACAGGGACCCTGACCCAAGTGGGGCCCAGTACTTC. Translated, it gives CASSVRDRDPDPSGAQYF.

This chain uses TRBV28 with TRBJ2-7, with D tentatively TRBD1 (6 bases). The V gene lost 6 bases and the J gene lost 3 bases, with 12 bases spanning the gap. The CDR3 sequence is 13 residues long. Germline-derived CDR1 and CDR2 are MDHEN and SYDVKM. The CDR3 DNA follows: TGTGCCAGCAGCAATGGACAGCTCTACGAGCAGTACTTC. Translation gives CASSNGQLYEQYF.

This CDR3 is CASSGGASRSYNEQFF. CDR3 nucleotides: TGTGCCAGCAGCGGAGGCGCCAGTCGCTCCTACAATGAGCAGTTCTTC. V gene TRBV28 combines with J gene TRBJ2-1, with a possible D match to TRBD2 (5 bases). This CDR3 spans 16 amino acids. The V end lost 6 bases, the J end lost 0 bases, and 15 bases lay between the germline ends. The germline V gene encodes CDR1 MDHEN and CDR2 SYDVKM. The variable domain in full, completed from reference TRBV28 and TRBJ2-1, reads DVKVTQSSRYLVKRTGEKVFLECVQDMDHENMFWYRQDPGLGLRLIYFSYDVKMKEKGDIPEGYSVSREKKERFSLILESASTNQTSMYLCASSGGASRSYNEQFFGPGTRLTVL.

The chain joins TRBV5-6 to TRBJ1-5; D gene unclear. Germline V gene data show CDR1 as SGHDT and CDR2 as YYEEEE. The CDR3 totals 12 residues. V was trimmed by 4 bases and J by 4 bases, leaving 6 bases between them. The DNA for the CDR3 is TGTGCCAGCAGCGCCAATAATCAGCCCCAGCATTTT. It specifies CASSANNQPQHF.

Note on this clone: Other nucleotide sequences in the sample specify the same CDR3. This chain connects TRBV11-2 to TRBJ2-3, with unresolved D. V was cut by 1 base and J by 5 bases, with 7 bases left in between. Germline V gene data show CDR1 as SGHAT and CDR2 as FQNNGV. The CDR3 extends over 13 amino acids. This chain's CDR3 is CASSLVLGDTQYF. For the CDR3, the DNA is TGTGCCAGCAGCTTAGTGTTAGGAGATACGCAGTATTTT.

The genes are TRBV28 and TRBJ1-2; D not certain. Between the trimmed V and J ends, which lost 3 bases and 1 base, there was a span of 9 bases. This CDR3 spans 14 amino acids. Germline assignment: CDR1 MDHEN and CDR2 SYDVKM. The CDR3 spells CASSFREINYGYTF. The DNA for the CDR3 is TGTGCCAGCAGTTTTCGCGAGATTAACTATGGCTACACCTTC.

This clone appeared a few times. The chain links TRBV7-8 to TRBJ2-7; tentative D call: TRBD1 (5 bases). Germline CDR1 and CDR2: SGHVS and FQNEAQ. Trimming removed 3 bases from V and 3 bases from J, with 9 bases in between. The CDR3 covers 13 residues. The CDR3 loop is CASSLTVFYEQYF. The CDR3 region has the DNA TGTGCCAGCAGCTTGACAGTTTTCTACGAGCAGTACTTC.

The rearrangement uses TRBV7-8 and TRBJ2-7; maybe TRBD2 (5 bases). Germline assignment: CDR1 SGHVS and CDR2 FQNEAQ. The CDR3 is 17 residues long. With 1 base removed from V and 6 bases from J, the gap between germline ends came to 22 bases. CDR3 protein: CASSLGPPRSGRGEQYF. The CDR3 DNA reads as TGTGCCAGCAGCTTAGGCCCGCCCAGGTCAGGCCGGGGCGAGCAGTACTTC.

Concerning this clone itself: This probably arose from a read error, given a far larger clone one base away. Additional DNA sequences in this sample encode the identical CDR3. The V gene is TRBV18, the J gene TRBJ1-1, with D possibly being TRBD1 (6 bases). Between the trimmed V and J ends, which lost 3 bases and 0 bases, there was a span of 11 bases. The CDR3 loop spans 15 amino acids. Germline V gene sequence: CDR1 KGHSH, CDR2 LQKENI. The CDR3 nucleotides are TGTGCCAGCTCACCCTGGACAGCAATGAACACTGAAGCTTTCTTT. Translating it yields CASSPWTAMNTEAFF. Filled out from reference TRBV18 and TRBJ1-1, the complete variable domain reads NAGVMQNPRHLVRRRGQEARLRCSPMKGHSHVYWYRQLPEEGLKFMVYLQKENIIDESGMPKERFSAEFPKEGPSILRIQQVVRGDSAAYFCASSPWTAMNTEAFFGQGTRLTVV.

The rearrangement uses TRBV7-9 and TRBJ1-4; TRBD1 agrees at 7 bases. This CDR3 contains 14 residues. Trimming at V came to 4 bases and at J to 5 bases, leaving 4 bases not matched to a gene. Germline V gene sequence: CDR1 SEHNR, CDR2 FQNEAQ (reference sequence). CDR3 nucleotides: TGTGCCAGCAGCTCCCCGACAGGGAATGAAAAACTGTTTTTT. Translation gives CASSSPTGNEKLFF.

CDR3 in amino acids: CASSLGTLPPRLYF. The CDR3, as DNA: TGTGCCAGCAGCTTAGGGACATTGCCACCCCGGCTGTACTTC. V usage is TRBV11-2 and J usage is TRBJ2-7; TRBD1 is a possible D gene (5 bases). The germline CDR1 and CDR2 sequences are SGHAT and FQNNGV. V dropped 1 base and J dropped 12 bases, with 19 bases sitting between them. This CDR3 has 14 residues.

This chain connects TRBV5-6 to TRBJ1-3; D unresolved. This CDR3 has 15 amino acids. The V end was cut by 4 bases, the J end by 0 bases, with 11 bases between. The V gene's germline CDR1 is SGHDT and CDR2 YYEEEE. The CDR3 reads CASSPAEYSGNTIYF. CDR3 sequence (DNA): TGTGCCAGCAGCCCCGCGGAGTACTCTGGAAACACCATATATTTT.